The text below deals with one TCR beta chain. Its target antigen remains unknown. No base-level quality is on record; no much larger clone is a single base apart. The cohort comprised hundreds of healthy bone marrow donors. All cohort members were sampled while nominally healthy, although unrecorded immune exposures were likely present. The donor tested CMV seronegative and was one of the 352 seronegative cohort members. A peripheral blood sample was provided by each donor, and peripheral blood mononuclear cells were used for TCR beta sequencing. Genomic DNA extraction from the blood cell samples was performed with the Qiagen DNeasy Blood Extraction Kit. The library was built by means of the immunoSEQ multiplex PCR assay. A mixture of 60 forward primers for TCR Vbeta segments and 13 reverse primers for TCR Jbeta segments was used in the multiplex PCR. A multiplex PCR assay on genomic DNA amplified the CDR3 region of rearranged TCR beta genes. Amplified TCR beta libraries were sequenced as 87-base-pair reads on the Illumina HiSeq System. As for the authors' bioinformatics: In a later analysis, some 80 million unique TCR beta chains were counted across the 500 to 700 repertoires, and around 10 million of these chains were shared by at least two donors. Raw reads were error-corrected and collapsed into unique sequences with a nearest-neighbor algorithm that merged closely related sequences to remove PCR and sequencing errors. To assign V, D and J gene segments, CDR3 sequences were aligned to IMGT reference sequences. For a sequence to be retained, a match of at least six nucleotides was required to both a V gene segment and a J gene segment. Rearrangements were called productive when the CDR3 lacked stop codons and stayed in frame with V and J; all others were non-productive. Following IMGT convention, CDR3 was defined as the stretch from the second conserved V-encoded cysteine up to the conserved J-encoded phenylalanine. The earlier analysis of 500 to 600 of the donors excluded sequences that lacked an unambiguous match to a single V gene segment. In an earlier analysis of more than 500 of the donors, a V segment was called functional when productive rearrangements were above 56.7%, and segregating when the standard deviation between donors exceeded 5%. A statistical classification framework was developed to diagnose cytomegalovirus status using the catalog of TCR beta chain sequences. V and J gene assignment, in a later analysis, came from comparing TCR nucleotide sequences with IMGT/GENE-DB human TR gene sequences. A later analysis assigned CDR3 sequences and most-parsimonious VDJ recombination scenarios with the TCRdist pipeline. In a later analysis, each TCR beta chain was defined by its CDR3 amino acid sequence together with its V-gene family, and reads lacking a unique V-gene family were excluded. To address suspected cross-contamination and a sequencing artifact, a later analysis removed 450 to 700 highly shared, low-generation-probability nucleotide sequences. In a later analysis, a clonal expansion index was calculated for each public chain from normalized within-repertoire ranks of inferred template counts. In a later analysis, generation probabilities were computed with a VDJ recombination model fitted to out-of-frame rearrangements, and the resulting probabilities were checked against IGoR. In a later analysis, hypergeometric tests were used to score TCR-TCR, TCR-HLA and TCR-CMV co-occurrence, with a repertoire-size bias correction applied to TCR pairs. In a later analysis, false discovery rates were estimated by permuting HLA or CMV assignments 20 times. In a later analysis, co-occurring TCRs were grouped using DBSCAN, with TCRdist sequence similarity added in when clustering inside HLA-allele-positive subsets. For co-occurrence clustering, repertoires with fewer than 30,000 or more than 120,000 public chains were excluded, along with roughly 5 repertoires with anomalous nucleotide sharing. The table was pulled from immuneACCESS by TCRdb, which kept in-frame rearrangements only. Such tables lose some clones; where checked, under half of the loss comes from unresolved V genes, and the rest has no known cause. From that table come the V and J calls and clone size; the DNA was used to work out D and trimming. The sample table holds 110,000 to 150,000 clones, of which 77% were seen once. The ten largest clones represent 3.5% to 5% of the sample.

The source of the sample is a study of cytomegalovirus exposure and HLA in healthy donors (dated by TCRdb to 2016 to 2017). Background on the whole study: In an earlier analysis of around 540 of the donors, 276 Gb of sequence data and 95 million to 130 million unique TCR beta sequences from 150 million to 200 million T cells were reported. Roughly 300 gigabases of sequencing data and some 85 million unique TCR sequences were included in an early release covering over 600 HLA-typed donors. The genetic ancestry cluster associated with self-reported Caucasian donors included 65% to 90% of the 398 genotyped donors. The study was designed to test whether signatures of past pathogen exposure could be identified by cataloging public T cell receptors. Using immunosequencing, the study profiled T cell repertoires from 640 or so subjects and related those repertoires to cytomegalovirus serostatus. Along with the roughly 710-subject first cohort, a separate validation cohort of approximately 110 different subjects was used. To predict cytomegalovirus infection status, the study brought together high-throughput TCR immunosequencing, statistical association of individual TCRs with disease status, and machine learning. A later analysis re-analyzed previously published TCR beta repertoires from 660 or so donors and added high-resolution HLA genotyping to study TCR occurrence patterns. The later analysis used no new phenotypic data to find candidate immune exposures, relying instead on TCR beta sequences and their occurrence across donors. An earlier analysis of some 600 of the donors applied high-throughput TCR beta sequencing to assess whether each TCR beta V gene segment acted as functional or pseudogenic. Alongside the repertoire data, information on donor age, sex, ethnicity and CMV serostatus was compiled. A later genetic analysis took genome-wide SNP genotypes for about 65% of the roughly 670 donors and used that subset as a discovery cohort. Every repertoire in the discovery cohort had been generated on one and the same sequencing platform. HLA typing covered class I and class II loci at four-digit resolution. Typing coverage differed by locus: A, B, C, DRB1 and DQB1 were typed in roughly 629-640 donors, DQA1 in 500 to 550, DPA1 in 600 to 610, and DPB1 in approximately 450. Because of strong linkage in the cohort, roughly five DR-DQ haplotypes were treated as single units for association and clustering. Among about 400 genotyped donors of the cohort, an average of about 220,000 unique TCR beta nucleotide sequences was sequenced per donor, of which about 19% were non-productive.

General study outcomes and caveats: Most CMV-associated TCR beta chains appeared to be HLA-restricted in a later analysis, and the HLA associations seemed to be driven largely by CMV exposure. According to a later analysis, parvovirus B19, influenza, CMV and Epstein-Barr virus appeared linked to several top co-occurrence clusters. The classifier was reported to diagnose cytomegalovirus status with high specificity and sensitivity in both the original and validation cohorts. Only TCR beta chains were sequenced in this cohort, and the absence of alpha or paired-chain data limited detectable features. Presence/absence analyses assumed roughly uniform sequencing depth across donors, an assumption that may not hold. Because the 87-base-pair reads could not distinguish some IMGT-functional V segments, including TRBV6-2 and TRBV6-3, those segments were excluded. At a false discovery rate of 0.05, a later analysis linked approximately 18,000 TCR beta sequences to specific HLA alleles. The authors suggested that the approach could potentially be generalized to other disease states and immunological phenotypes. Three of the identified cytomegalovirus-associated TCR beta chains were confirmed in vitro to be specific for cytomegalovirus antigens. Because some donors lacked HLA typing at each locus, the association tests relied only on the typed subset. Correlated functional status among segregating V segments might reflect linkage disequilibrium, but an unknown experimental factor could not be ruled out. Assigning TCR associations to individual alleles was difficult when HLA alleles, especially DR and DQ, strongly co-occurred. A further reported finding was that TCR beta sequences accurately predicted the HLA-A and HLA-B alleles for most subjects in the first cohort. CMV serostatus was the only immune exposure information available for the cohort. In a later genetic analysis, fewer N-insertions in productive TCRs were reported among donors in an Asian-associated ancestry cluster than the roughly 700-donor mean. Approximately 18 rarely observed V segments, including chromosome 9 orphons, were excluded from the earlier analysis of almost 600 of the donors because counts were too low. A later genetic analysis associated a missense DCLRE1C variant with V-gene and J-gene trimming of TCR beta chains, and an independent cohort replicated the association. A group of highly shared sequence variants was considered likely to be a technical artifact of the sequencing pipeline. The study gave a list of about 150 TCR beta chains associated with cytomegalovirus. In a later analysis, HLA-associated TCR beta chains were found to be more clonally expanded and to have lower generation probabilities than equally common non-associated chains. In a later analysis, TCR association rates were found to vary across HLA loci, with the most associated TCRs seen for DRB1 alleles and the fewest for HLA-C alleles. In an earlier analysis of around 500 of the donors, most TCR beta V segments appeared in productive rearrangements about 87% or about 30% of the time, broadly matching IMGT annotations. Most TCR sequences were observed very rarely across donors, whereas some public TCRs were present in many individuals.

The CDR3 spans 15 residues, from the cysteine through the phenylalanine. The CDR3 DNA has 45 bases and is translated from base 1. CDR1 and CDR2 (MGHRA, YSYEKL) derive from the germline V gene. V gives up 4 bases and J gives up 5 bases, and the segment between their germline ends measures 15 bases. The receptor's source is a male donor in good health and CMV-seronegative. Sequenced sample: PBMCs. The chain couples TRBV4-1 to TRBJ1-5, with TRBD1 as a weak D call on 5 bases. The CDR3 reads CASSPLGVADQPQHF. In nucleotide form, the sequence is TGCGCCAGCAGCCCGTTAGGGGTGGCGGATCAGCCCCAGCATTTT.